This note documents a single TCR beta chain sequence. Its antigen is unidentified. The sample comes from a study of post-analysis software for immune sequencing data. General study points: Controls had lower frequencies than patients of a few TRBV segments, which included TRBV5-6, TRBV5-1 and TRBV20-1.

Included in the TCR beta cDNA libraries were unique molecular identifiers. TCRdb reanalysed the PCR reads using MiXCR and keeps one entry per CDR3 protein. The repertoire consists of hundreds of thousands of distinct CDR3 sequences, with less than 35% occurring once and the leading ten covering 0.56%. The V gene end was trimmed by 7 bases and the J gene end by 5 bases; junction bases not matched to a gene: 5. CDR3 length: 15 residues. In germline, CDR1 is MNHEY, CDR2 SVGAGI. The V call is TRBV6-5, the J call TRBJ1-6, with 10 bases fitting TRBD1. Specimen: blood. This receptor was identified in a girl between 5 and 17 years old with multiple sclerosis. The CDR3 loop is CASTRGTGDNSPLHF. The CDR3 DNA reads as TGTGCCAGCACCCGGGGGACAGGGGATAATTCACCCCTCCACTTT.